This T cell receptor beta chain was sequenced for a study of OX40 agonist ivuxolimab in advanced cancers. Clones were sequenced by immunoSEQ multiplex PCR, and TCRdb holds only the in-frame ones, with some missing. The sample has about 110,000 clones; roughly nine tenths are singletons. In regard to this clone: As yet, its antigen is unknown.

Study observations and caveats: It was also the case that some nonresponders had low normalized T-cell clonal expansion. Expanded clones belonging to CD8+ T cells outnumbered, on average, those of CD4+.

The V end lost 0 bases, the J end lost 3 bases, and 9 bases lay between the germline ends. Germline V gene data show CDR1 as SGHKS and CDR2 as YYEKEE (reference sequence). The length of the CDR3 is 15 residues. Blood was sampled at baseline, cycle 4 day 1, and cycle 7 day 1. The chain has TRBV5-5 and TRBJ2-2; tentatively, D is TRBD1 (6 bases). The sequence was collected from an adult with an advanced solid tumor such as melanoma, head and neck, liver or kidney cancer. The sequenced sample was CD4+ or CD8+ T cells sorted from blood, obtained in a trial of the OX40 agonist ivuxolimab. The CDR3 DNA reads TGTGCCAGCAGCTTGGGGGACACCCACACCGGGGAGCTGTTTTTT. It is translated as CASSLGDTHTGELFF.